The T cell receptor beta chain under discussion was sequenced for a study of cytomegalovirus exposure and HLA in healthy donors. Study-level results: Cytomegalovirus-associated status was assigned to approximately 160 TCR beta chains. It was assumed in the presence/absence analyses that sequencing depth was roughly uniform across donors.

On this clone: Its antigen is as yet unknown.

Every donor was a healthy person donating bone marrow. This CDR3 comprises 14 residues. The V end was cut by 7 bases, the J end by 5 bases, with 17 bases between. CDR1 is LNHDA, CDR2 SQIVND, per germline (reference sequence). Primers: 60 Vbeta forward and 13 Jbeta reverse. Clones were sequenced by immunoSEQ multiplex PCR, and TCRdb holds only the in-frame ones, with some missing. Its table records 65,000 to 95,000 clones. Sequenced: PBMCs. V usage is TRBV19 and J usage is TRBJ1-1; D not resolved. This TCR came from a woman aged 55-69 years in good health and CMV-seronegative. CDR3 DNA: TGTGCCAGTAAAATAGACTACGGGTGGACTGAAGCTTTCTTT. It encodes CASKIDYGWTEAFF.